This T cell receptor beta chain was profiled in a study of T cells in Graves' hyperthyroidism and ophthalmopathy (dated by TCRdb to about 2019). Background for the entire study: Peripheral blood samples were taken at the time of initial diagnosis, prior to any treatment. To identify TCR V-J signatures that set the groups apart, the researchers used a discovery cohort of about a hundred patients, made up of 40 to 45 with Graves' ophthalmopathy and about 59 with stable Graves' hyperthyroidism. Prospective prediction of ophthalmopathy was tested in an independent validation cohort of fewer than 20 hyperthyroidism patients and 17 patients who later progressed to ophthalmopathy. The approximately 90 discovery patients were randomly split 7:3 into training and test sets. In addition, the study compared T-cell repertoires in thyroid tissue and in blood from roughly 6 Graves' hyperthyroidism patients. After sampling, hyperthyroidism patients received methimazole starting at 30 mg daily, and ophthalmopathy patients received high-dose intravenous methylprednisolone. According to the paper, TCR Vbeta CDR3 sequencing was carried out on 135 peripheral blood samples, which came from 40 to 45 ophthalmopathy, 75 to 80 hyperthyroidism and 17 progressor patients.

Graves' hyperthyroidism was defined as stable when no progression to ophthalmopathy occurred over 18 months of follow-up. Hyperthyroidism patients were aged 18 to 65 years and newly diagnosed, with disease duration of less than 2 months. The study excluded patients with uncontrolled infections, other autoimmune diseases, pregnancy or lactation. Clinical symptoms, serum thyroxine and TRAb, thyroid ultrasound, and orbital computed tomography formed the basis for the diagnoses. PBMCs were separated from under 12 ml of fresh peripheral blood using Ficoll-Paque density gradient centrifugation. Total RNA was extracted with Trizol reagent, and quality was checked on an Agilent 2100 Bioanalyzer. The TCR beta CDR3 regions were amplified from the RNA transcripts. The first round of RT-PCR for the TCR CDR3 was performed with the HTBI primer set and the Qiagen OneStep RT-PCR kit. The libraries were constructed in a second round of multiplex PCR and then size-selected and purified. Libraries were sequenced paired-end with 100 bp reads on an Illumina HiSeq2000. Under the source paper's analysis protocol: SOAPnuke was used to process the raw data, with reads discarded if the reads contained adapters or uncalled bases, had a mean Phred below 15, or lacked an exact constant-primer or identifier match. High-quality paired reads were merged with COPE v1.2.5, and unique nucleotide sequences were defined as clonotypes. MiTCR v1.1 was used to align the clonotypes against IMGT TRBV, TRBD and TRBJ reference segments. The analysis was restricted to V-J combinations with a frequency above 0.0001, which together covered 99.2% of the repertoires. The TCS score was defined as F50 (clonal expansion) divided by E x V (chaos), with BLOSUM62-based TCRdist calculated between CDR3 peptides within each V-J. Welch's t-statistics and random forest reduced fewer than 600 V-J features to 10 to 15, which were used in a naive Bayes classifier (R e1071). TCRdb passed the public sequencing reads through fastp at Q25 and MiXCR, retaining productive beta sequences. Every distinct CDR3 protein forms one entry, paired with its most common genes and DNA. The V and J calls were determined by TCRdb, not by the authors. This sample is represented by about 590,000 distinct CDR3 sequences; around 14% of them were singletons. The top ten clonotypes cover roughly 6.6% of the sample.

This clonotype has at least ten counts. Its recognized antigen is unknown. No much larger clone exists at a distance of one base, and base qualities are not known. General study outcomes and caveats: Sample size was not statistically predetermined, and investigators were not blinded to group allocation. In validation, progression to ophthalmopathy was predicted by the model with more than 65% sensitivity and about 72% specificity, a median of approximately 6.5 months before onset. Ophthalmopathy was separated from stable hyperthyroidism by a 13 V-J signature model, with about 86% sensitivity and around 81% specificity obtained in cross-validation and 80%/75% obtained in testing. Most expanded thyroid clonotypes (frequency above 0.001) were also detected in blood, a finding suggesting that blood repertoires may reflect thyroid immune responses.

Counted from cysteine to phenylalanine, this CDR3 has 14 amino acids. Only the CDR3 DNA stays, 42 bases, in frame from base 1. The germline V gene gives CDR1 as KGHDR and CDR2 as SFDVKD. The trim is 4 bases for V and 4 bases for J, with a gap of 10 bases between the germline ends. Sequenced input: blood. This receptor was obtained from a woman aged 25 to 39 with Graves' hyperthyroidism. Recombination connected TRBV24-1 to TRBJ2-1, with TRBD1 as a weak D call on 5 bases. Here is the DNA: TGTGCCACCAGTGAAGGGGTCGGGTACAATGAGCAGTTCTTC. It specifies CATSEGVGYNEQFF.